These 17 T cell receptor beta chains came from one sample sequenced in a study of shared clonotypes between healthy human individuals. TCRdb's table, derived via immunoSEQ multiplex PCR, lists solely in-frame clones and lacks some. The sample lists some 1,400,000 clones; 96% were seen once. The sequencing input was naive CD4+ T cells sorted from blood. Sample subset: CD45RA+ positively selected. The receptors originated from a man younger than 45 in good health.

CDR3 region: CASSIQGVAYGYTF. For the CDR3, the DNA is TGTGCCAGCAGCATACAGGGGGTCGCCTATGGCTACACCTTC. This rearrangement joins TRBV5-4 to TRBJ1-2; 8 bases are a match to TRBD1. V lost 4 bases to trimming and J lost 4 bases; unmatched junction nucleotides: 6. The CDR3 is made up of 14 amino acids. The germline V gene has CDR1 SGHNT and CDR2 YYREEE (reference sequence).

V gene TRBV18 combines with J gene TRBJ2-1; TRBD1 aligns across 10 bases. V lost 1 base, J lost 2 bases, and 2 bases stayed unmatched. The CDR3 contains 16 residues. Germline values: CDR1 KGHSH, CDR2 LQKENI. Here the CDR3 reads CASSPRTGGTYNEQFF. The CDR3 nucleotides are TGTGCCAGCTCACCACGGACAGGGGGGACCTACAATGAGCAGTTCTTC.

The rearrangement links TRBV5-1 to TRBJ2-3; 10 positions agree with TRBD2. Germline assignment: CDR1 SGHRS and CDR2 YFSETQ. The CDR3 covers 15 residues. With V trimmed by 4 bases and J by 5 bases, 7 bases remained unmatched. CDR3: CASSRSGRAVDTQYF. DNA of the CDR3: TGCGCCAGCAGCAGAAGCGGGAGGGCCGTAGATACGCAGTATTTT.

The rearrangement joins TRBV9 to TRBJ2-3; TRBD2 is a possible D gene (6 bases). The V gene's germline CDR1 is SGDLS and CDR2 YYNGEE. V lost 3 bases and J lost 1, with 9 bases in between. The length of the CDR3 is 14 residues. Here the CDR3 reads CASSGGGGTDTQYF. In DNA, the CDR3 is TGTGCCAGCAGCGGAGGAGGGGGCACAGATACGCAGTATTTT.

The chain recombines TRBV2 with TRBJ2-3, with 7 bases lining up with TRBD2. The germline V gene encodes CDR1 SNHLY and CDR2 FYNNEI. This CDR3 comprises 15 residues. Trimming took 5 bases from V and 6 from J; bases not matched to a gene: 11. This chain's CDR3 is CASSPDLGGGDTQYF. CDR3 nucleotides: TGTGCCAGCAGTCCGGACCTGGGCGGGGGTGATACGCAGTATTTT.

CDR3 sequence (DNA): TGTGCCAGCTCACTCGAGATTGGGGGCTACACCTTC. It specifies CASSLEIGGYTF. The rearrangement joins TRBV18 to TRBJ1-2; D remains ambiguous. The CDR3 is 12 amino acids. From germline, CDR1 is KGHSH and CDR2 LQKENI. V dropped 4 bases and J dropped 8 bases, with 11 bases sitting between them.

This chain links TRBV19 with TRBJ2-1; 12 nucleotides match TRBD2. V lost 9 bases, J lost 4 bases, and 7 bases stayed unmatched. The CDR3 is made up of 15 amino acids. From germline, CDR1 is LNHDA and CDR2 SQIVND (reference sequence). Here the CDR3 DNA reads TGTGCCAGCCGTGGGACTAGCGGGCCATACAATGAGCAGTTCTTC. This encodes CASRGTSGPYNEQFF.

The rearrangement links TRBV25-1 to TRBJ2-7, with D unclear. V lost 3 bases, J lost 6 bases, and 12 bases lay in between. The CDR3 length is 13 residues. CDR1 and CDR2 (germline): MGHDK, SYGVNS. The CDR3 reads CASSDLPGLEQYF. The CDR3 DNA is TGTGCCAGCAGTGACCTTCCGGGCCTCGAGCAGTACTTC.

The V call is TRBV27, the J call TRBJ2-1; the D gene is possibly TRBD1 (5 bases). The V end was cut by 5 bases, the J end by 4 bases, with 12 bases between. This CDR3 has 14 amino acids. Germline assignment: CDR1 MNHEY and CDR2 SMNVEV (reference sequence). CDR3 nucleotide sequence: TGTGCCAGCAGTCCTCCAGGGAAATACAATGAGCAGTTCTTC. Translating it yields CASSPPGKYNEQFF.

The chain is built from TRBV19 and TRBJ2-1; 10 nucleotides agree with TRBD1. The CDR3 runs to 15 residues. Germline V gives CDR1 LNHDA, CDR2 SQIVND (reference sequence). The trim removed 3 bases at V and 6 bases at J, leaving 5 bases unmatched. The DNA of the CDR3 is TGTGCCAGTAGTATTGGGACAGGGGAGGTCAATGAGCAGTTCTTC. Its translation is CASSIGTGEVNEQFF.

The chain recombines TRBV10-3 with TRBJ2-3, with 11 bases lining up with TRBD2. J gave up 0 bases and V 4 bases, and 3 bases lay outside the gene matches. CDR1 and CDR2 from the germline V gene are ENHRY and SYGVKD. The CDR3 consists of 16 residues. CDR3 DNA sequence: TGTGCCATCAGTGCTTGGACTAGCGGGAGCACAGATACGCAGTATTTT. Protein sequence: CAISAWTSGSTDTQYF.

This chain links TRBV6-1 with TRBJ1-3, with D perhaps matching TRBD1 (5 bases). V dropped 3 bases and J dropped 0 bases, with 12 bases sitting between them. The CDR3 is made up of 16 amino acids. Germline V gene data show CDR1 as MNHNS and CDR2 as SASEGT. The CDR3 region has the DNA TGTGCCAGCAGTGATCGAGGGACTAACTCTGGAAACACCATATATTTT. Its protein product is CASSDRGTNSGNTIYF.

This chain uses TRBV7-8 with TRBJ2-7, with TRBD2 matching 8 bases. Germline CDR1 SGHVS, CDR2 FQNEAQ. This CDR3 is built from 13 residues. V shed 6 bases and J 4 bases; nucleotides not matched to a gene: 5. In DNA form, the CDR3 reads TGTGCCAGCAGGATAGCGGGAACTTACGAGCAGTACTTC. This translates into CASRIAGTYEQYF.

CDR3 coding DNA: TGCGCCAGCAGCTTGCCCCGGACTAGCGCGCCCGGTTTAAACACCGGGGAGCTGTTTTTT. This codes for CASSLPRTSAPGLNTGELFF. The chain couples TRBV5-1 to TRBJ2-2; 9 bases match TRBD2. Germline assignment: CDR1 SGHRS and CDR2 YFSETQ. Trimming at V came to 1 base and at J to 2 bases, leaving 15 bases not matched to a gene. This CDR3 is 20 amino acids long.

The chain is built from TRBV7-9 and TRBJ1-1, with D uncertain. The CDR3 runs to 14 residues. Germline values: CDR1 SEHNR, CDR2 FQNEAQ (reference sequence). The V and J ends lost 5 bases and 5 bases respectively, with 15 bases between them. Here the CDR3 DNA reads TGTGCCAGCAGCCCATCAAACGGGCTTACTGAAGCTTTCTTT. This sequence encodes CASSPSNGLTEAFF.

The chain's CDR3 is CASSQGQIGTQYF. CDR3 nucleotide sequence: TGTGCCAGCAGTCAGGGACAGATCGGGACCCAGTACTTC. The rearrangement joins TRBV28 to TRBJ2-5, with 7 bases identical to TRBD1. Germline values: CDR1 MDHEN, CDR2 SYDVKM. V trimming: 5 bases; J trimming: 7 bases; junction bases outside the gene matches: 7. CDR3 size: 13 residues.

This chain links TRBV18 with TRBJ1-5; 9 bases map to TRBD1. The V gene end was trimmed by 5 bases and the J gene end by 0 bases; junction bases not matched to a gene: 11. The germline V gene encodes CDR1 KGHSH and CDR2 LQKENI. CDR3 size: 18 residues. This chain's CDR3 is CASSSNTGGLYSNQPQHF. Here the CDR3 DNA reads TGTGCCAGCTCATCGAATACAGGGGGCCTATATAGCAATCAGCCCCAGCATTTT.